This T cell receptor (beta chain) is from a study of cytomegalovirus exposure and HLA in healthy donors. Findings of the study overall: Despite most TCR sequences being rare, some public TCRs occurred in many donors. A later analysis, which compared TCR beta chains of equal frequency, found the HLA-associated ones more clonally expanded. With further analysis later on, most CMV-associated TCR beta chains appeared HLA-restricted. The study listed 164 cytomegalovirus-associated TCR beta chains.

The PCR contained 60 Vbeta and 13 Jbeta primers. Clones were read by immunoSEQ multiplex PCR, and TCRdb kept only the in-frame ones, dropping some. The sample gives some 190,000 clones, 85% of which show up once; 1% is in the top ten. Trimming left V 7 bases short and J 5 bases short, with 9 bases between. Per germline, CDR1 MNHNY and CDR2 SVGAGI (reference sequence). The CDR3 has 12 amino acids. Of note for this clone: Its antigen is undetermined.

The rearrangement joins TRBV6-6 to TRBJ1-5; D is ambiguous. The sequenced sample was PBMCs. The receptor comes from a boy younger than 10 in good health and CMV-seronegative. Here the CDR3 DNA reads TGTGCCAGCACCGAGTACGATCAGCCCCAGCATTTT. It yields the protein CASTEYDQPQHF.